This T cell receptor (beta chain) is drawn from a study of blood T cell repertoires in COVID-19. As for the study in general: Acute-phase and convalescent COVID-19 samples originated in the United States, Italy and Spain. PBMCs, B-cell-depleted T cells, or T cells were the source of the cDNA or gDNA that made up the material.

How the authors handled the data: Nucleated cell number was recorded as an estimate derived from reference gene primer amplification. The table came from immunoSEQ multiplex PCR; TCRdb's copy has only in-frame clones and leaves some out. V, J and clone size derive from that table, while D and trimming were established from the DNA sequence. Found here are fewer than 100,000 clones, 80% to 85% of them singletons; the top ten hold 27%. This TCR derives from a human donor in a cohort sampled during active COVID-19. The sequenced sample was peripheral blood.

The CDR3 region is CATSRGALGQGSAFF. The CDR3 bases are TGTGCCACCAGCAGAGGGGCCCTTGGACAGGGTAGCGCTTTCTTT. The chain carries TRBV15 and TRBJ1-1; 8 bases match TRBD1. Trimming at V came to 1 base and at J to 11 bases, leaving 12 bases not matched to a gene. In germline, CDR1 is LNHNV, CDR2 YYDKDF (reference sequence). The CDR3 has 15 amino acids.